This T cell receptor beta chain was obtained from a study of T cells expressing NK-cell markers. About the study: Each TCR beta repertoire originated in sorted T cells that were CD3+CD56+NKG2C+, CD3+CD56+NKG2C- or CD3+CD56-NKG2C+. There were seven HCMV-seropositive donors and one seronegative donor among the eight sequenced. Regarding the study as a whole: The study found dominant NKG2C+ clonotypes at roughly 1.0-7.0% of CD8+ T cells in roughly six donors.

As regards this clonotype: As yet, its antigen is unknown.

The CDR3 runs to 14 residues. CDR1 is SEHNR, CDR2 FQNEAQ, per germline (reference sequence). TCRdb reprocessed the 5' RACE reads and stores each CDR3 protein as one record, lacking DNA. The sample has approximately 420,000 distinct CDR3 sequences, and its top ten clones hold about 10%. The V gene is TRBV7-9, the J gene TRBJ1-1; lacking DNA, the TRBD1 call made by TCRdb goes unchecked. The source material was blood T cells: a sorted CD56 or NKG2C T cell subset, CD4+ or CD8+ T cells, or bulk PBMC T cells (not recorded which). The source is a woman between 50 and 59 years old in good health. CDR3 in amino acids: CASSVQGAGTEAFF.